This passage covers 5 T cell receptor beta chains from one sample sequenced in a study of CD8 T cells in Susac syndrome. With random hexamers, roughly 0.5 to 1 ug RNA was reverse transcribed. TCRdb passed the immunoSEQ multiplex PCR reads through MiXCR, listing each CDR3 protein once. In the table there are about 300,000 distinct CDR3 sequences, 70% to 90% of which are singletons. Sequencing input: CD8+ T cells from PBMCs. These receptors originate from a human donor with multiple sclerosis.

The chain couples TRBV4-1 to TRBJ2-1; D call uncertain. This CDR3 comprises 15 residues. V lost 0 bases and J 12 bases, leaving 18 bases between the germline ends. Germline-derived CDR1 and CDR2 are MGHRA and YSYEKL. CDR3 sequence: CASSQDPFGWGGQFF. CDR3 coding DNA: TGCGCCAGCAGCCAAGATCCATTTGGCTGGGGTGGGCAGTTCTTC.

The chain is built from TRBV2 and TRBJ2-7, with D maybe TRBD1 (6 bases). Trimming took 4 bases from V and 1 from J, leaving 11 bases between them. The germline V gene encodes CDR1 SNHLY and CDR2 FYNNEI. This CDR3 comprises 14 residues. The CDR3 bases are TGTGCCAGCAGTGCCACAGGGATGTCCTACGAGCAGTACTTC. Its translation: CASSATGMSYEQYF.

V and J are TRBV13 and TRBJ2-1, with TRBD1 matching over 7 bases. The CDR3 sequence is 13 residues long. V gave up 4 bases and J gave up 7 bases; unmatched junction bases: 4. CDR1 is PRHDT, CDR2 FYEKMQ, per germline (reference sequence). CDR3 in DNA: TGTGCCAGCAGCTATGACAGGGCTAATGAGCAGTTCTTC. It is translated as CASSYDRANEQFF.

The V gene is TRBV9, the J gene TRBJ2-7; D unresolved. This CDR3 has 13 residues. Germline V gene sequence: CDR1 SGDLS, CDR2 YYNGEE. The V end was cut by 0 bases, the J end by 2 bases, with 6 bases between. CDR3 DNA: TGTGCCAGCAGCGTAGATAATCCCTACGAGCAGTACTTC. Protein sequence: CASSVDNPYEQYF.

This chain joins TRBV29-1 and TRBJ2-7; 7 bases line up with TRBD1. This CDR3 contains 12 residues. J was trimmed by 4 bases and V by 7 bases; bases with no gene match: 7. Germline CDR1 and CDR2: SQVTM and ANQGSEA. Here the CDR3 reads CSAGDSGYEQYF. Here the CDR3 DNA reads TGCAGCGCCGGGGACAGCGGATACGAGCAGTACTTC.